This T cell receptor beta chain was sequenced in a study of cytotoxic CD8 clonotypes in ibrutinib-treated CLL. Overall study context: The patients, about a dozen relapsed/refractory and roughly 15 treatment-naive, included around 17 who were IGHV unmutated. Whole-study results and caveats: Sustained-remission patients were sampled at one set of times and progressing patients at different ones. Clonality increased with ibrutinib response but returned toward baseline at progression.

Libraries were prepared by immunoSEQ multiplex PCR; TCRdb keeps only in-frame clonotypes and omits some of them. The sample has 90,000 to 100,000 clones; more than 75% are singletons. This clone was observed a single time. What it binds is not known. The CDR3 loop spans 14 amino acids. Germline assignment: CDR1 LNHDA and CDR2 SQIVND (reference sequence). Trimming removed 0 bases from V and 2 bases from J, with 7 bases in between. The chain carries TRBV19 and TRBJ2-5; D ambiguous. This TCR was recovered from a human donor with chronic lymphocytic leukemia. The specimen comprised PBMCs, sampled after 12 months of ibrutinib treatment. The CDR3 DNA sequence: TGTGCCAGTAGTATAGAAGGGAATCAAGAGACCCAGTACTTC. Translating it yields CASSIEGNQETQYF.